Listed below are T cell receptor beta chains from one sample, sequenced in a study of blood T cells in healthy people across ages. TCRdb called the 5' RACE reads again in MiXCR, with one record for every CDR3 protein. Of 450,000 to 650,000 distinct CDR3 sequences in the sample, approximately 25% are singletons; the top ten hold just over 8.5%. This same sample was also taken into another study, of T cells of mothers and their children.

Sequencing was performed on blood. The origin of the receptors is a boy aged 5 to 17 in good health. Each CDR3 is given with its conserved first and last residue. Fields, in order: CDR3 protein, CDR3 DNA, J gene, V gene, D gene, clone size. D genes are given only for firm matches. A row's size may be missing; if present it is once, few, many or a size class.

CDR3 protein: CASSQEMADDGYTF
CDR3 DNA: TGTGCCAGCAGCCAAGAGATGGCAGACGATGGCTACACCTTC
J gene: TRBJ1-2
V gene: TRBV3-1
D gene: -
clone size: -

CDR3 protein: CASSQGGAQETQYF
CDR3 DNA: TGTGCCAGCAGCCAGGGCGGGGCGCAAGAGACCCAGTACTTC
J gene: TRBJ2-5
V gene: TRBV12-3/TRBV12-4
D gene: -
clone size: -

CDR3 protein: CAISEGTGVQETQYF
CDR3 DNA: TGTGCCATCAGTGAAGGGACAGGGGTACAAGAGACCCAGTACTTC
J gene: TRBJ2-5
V gene: TRBV10-3
D gene: TRBD1
clone size: few

CDR3 protein: CSARGGGMGETQYF
CDR3 DNA: TGCAGTGCTAGAGGTGGGGGGATGGGAGAGACCCAGTACTTC
J gene: TRBJ2-5
V gene: TRBV20-1
D gene: -
clone size: few

CDR3 protein: CASSLIKGVLYEQYF
CDR3 DNA: TGTGCCAGCAGTTTGATTAAGGGGGTCTTATACGAGCAGTACTTC
J gene: TRBJ2-7
V gene: TRBV27
D gene: -
clone size: -

CDR3 protein: CASSPLGEPGHYGYTF
CDR3 DNA: TGTGCCAGCAGTCCCCTGGGGGAACCAGGACACTATGGCTACACCTTC
J gene: TRBJ1-2
V gene: TRBV27
D gene: -
clone size: few

CDR3 protein: CASSFTADTSYEQYF
CDR3 DNA: TGTGCCAGCAGTTTTACGGCGGACACGTCCTACGAGCAGTACTTC
J gene: TRBJ2-7
V gene: TRBV12-3/TRBV12-4
D gene: -
clone size: few

CDR3 protein: CSATSGTGNGYTF
CDR3 DNA: TGCAGTGCAACTTCCGGGACAGGGAATGGCTACACCTTC
J gene: TRBJ1-2
V gene: TRBV20-1
D gene: TRBD1
clone size: few

CDR3 protein: CASSLPGTATFEAFF
CDR3 DNA: TGTGCCAGCAGTCTCCCCGGGACAGCCACTTTTGAAGCTTTCTTT
J gene: TRBJ1-1
V gene: TRBV12-3/TRBV12-4
D gene: TRBD1
clone size: -

CDR3 protein: CAWGQGSSTEAFF
CDR3 DNA: TGTGCCTGGGGTCAGGGGTCAAGCACTGAAGCTTTCTTT
J gene: TRBJ1-1
V gene: TRBV30
D gene: -
clone size: -

CDR3 protein: CSATGQGSEKLFF
CDR3 DNA: TGCAGTGCAACGGGACAGGGGAGTGAAAAACTGTTTTTT
J gene: TRBJ1-4
V gene: TRBV20-1
D gene: TRBD1
clone size: few

CDR3 protein: CASSLEWTGDGAFF
CDR3 DNA: TGCGCCAGCAGCTTGGAGTGGACAGGGGATGGGGCTTTCTTT
J gene: TRBJ1-1
V gene: TRBV5-1
D gene: TRBD1
clone size: -

CDR3 protein: CASSLLEGALNGYTF
CDR3 DNA: TGTGCCAGCAGTTTACTGGAGGGGGCTCTCAATGGCTACACCTTC
J gene: TRBJ1-2
V gene: TRBV12-3/TRBV12-4
D gene: TRBD1
clone size: few

CDR3 protein: CAISEPRAANVLTF
CDR3 DNA: TGTGCCATCAGTGAGCCCAGGGCCGCCAACGTCCTGACTTTC
J gene: TRBJ2-6
V gene: TRBV10-3
D gene: -
clone size: many

CDR3 protein: CASRKVAGGSTGELFF
CDR3 DNA: TGTGCCAGCAGGAAGGTAGCGGGAGGGAGCACCGGGGAGCTGTTTTTT
J gene: TRBJ2-2
V gene: TRBV11-2
D gene: TRBD2
clone size: -

CDR3 protein: CASSLTGDYGYTF
CDR3 DNA: TGTGCCAGCAGCTTGACAGGGGACTATGGCTACACCTTC
J gene: TRBJ1-2
V gene: TRBV5-5
D gene: TRBD1
clone size: many

CDR3 protein: CASRLQGRGDYTF
CDR3 DNA: TGTGCCAGCCGATTACAGGGACGCGGGGACTACACCTTC
J gene: TRBJ1-2
V gene: TRBV27
D gene: -
clone size: once

CDR3 protein: CASSPYQGTTYEQYF
CDR3 DNA: TGTGCCAGCAGCCCATACCAGGGGACGACCTACGAGCAGTACTTC
J gene: TRBJ2-7
V gene: TRBV7-9
D gene: -
clone size: -

CDR3 protein: CASRFRVGTDTQYF
CDR3 DNA: TGTGCCAGCAGGTTCAGGGTGGGAACAGATACGCAGTATTTT
J gene: TRBJ2-3
V gene: TRBV12-3/TRBV12-4
D gene: -
clone size: -

CDR3 protein: CAHNGGPYYGYTF
CDR3 DNA: TGTGCCCACAACGGCGGACCTTACTATGGCTACACCTTC
J gene: TRBJ1-2
V gene: TRBV28
D gene: -
clone size: -

CDR3 protein: CASSQVHAGTYGYTF
CDR3 DNA: TGCGCCAGCAGCCAAGTCCATGCGGGGACCTATGGCTACACCTTC
J gene: TRBJ1-2
V gene: TRBV4-3
D gene: -
clone size: -

CDR3 protein: CASSSGTGSLGEQYF
CDR3 DNA: TGTGCCAGCAGTTCGGGGACGGGCTCCTTGGGGGAGCAGTACTTC
J gene: TRBJ2-7
V gene: TRBV27
D gene: -
clone size: few

CDR3 protein: CASSQLQGAAEAFF
CDR3 DNA: TGTGCCAGCAGCCAGCTACAGGGGGCCGCTGAAGCTTTCTTT
J gene: TRBJ1-1
V gene: TRBV3-1
D gene: TRBD1
clone size: -

CDR3 protein: CSEGVGTEAFF
CDR3 DNA: TGCAGCGAAGGAGTAGGGACTGAAGCTTTCTTT
J gene: TRBJ1-1
V gene: TRBV29-1
D gene: -
clone size: few

CDR3 protein: CASSFQGAREQYF
CDR3 DNA: TGTGCCAGCAGTTTCCAGGGGGCCAGGGAGCAGTACTTC
J gene: TRBJ2-7
V gene: TRBV11-1
D gene: TRBD1
clone size: -